This T cell receptor beta chain came from a study of cytomegalovirus exposure and HLA in healthy donors. Study-wide results and limits: Analyzed later, association rates of TCRs varied across HLA loci, with DRB1 most and HLA-C fewest. There were several of the most significant clusters that appeared linked to common viral pathogens in a later analysis.

To note about this clone: The antigen is undetermined.

The PCR was carried out with 60 Vbeta primers and 13 Jbeta primers. Libraries were prepared by immunoSEQ multiplex PCR; TCRdb keeps only in-frame clonotypes and omits some of them. The sample shows about 200,000 clones, around 80% of them seen only once. Germline V gene sequence: CDR1 MNHNS, CDR2 SASEGT. The CDR3 has 15 amino acids. Trimming shortened V by 4 bases and J by 5 bases, and 15 bases separated the two germline ends. The chain is built from TRBV6-1 and TRBJ2-1, with D possibly TRBD1 on 6 matching bases. Sample: PBMCs. This TCR was sampled from a man aged 30 to 39 in good health and CMV-seronegative. The CDR3 reads CASSGRQGIDNEQFF. As DNA, the CDR3 is TGTGCCAGCAGTGGTCGGCAGGGGATAGACAATGAGCAGTTCTTC.